Below, 2 T cell receptor beta chains from the same sample are listed, as sequenced in a study of CD8 T cells in Susac syndrome (dated by TCRdb to between 2018 and 2021). The protocol used for the library was the immunoSEQ multiplex PCR assay. RNA was extracted using the RNeasy kit, and roughly 0.45 to 1 ug of the RNA was reverse transcribed with random hexamers. Using fastp trimming at Q25 and MiXCR clonotype assembly, TCRdb reanalyzed the public sequencing data and kept in-frame beta chains. One record per CDR3 amino acid sequence lists the most common genes and DNA. The table for this sample lists about 210,000 distinct CDR3 sequences; about 95% of them were counted only once. 0.075% to 0.095% of the sample is in the top ten clones. Sequenced: CD4+ T cells from PBMCs. Receptor source: a human donor with multiple sclerosis.

This chain links TRBV4-1 with TRBJ1-2; 10 bases line up with TRBD1. Per germline, CDR1 MGHRA and CDR2 YSYEKL. CDR3 length equals 19 residues. After removal of 1 base from V and 3 bases from J, the junction contained 14 bases not matched to a gene. This chain's CDR3 is CASSQGGTGDIRGDYGYTF. The CDR3 DNA is TGCGCCAGCAGCCAAGGCGGGACAGGGGACATCCGGGGGGACTATGGCTACACCTTC.

The chain employs TRBV20-1 and TRBJ2-7, with no clear D. V lost 6 bases, J lost 0 bases, and 15 bases lay in between. The CDR3 covers 14 residues. The germline V gene has CDR1 DFQATT and CDR2 SNEGSKA (reference sequence). The CDR3 bases are TGCAGTGCCCAGTCGGTACTTTCCTCCTACGAGCAGTACTTC. Amino acids: CSAQSVLSSYEQYF.